The 6 T cell receptor beta chains reported below all come from one sample, sequenced in a study of T-cell memory formation after mild COVID-19. MiXCR was run by TCRdb on the 5' RACE reads, yielding one entry per CDR3 protein. The sample shows some 490,000 distinct CDR3 sequences, roughly 18% of them seen only once. The sample consisted of PBMCs or a T cell subset sorted from them (not recorded which). The origin of the receptors is an adult woman who had mild COVID-19 (a few samples of this study predate the infection). Cell type and time point are not known.

There are a few counts of this clonotype. The rearrangement uses TRBV20-1 and TRBJ2-1, with D perhaps TRBD2 (6 bases). The CDR3 has 14 amino acids. The V end lost 3 bases, the J end lost 5 bases, and 14 bases lay between the germline ends. CDR1 and CDR2 (germline): DFQATT, SNEGSKA (reference sequence). The CDR3 sequence: CSASLAGRDNEQFF. CDR3 coding DNA: TGCAGTGCTAGCCTCGCGGGAAGGGACAATGAGCAGTTCTTC.

The rearrangement links TRBV19 to TRBJ1-2; D is unresolved. The germline gives CDR1 LNHDA, CDR2 SQIVND (reference sequence). There are 12 residues in the CDR3. The V end was cut by 4 bases, the J end by 13 bases, with 16 bases between. The CDR3 region has the DNA TGTGCCAGTAGTAGGCCTGGGCCTGATCCCACCTTC. The encoded protein is CASSRPGPDPTF.

This clonotype was seen more than once but under ten times. The V gene is TRBV3-1, the J gene TRBJ1-1; 7 bases agree with TRBD1. CDR1 and CDR2 (germline): LGHDT, YNNKEL (reference sequence). The CDR3 contains 16 residues. V lost 1 base to trimming and J lost 5 bases; unmatched junction nucleotides: 10. CDR3 nucleotides: TGTGCCAGCAGCCAAGTATCAGGGCCAGGGGGAACTGAAGCTTTCTTT. Protein product: CASSQVSGPGGTEAFF.

This clonotype was observed a few times. The chain couples TRBV5-1 to TRBJ2-3; D not certain. Per germline, CDR1 SGHRS and CDR2 YFSETQ. This CDR3 comprises 14 residues. Trimming removed 3 bases at V and 2 bases at J, with 10 bases between. In nucleotides, the CDR3 is TGCGCCAGCAGCTCTAGAGACGCCACAGATACGCAGTATTTT. Protein sequence: CASSSRDATDTQYF.

This clonotype appeared many times. J is TRBJ1-4 and V is TRBV18; TRBD1 agrees at 8 bases. The germline V gene encodes CDR1 KGHSH and CDR2 LQKENI. CDR3 length: 15 residues. Losses at the gene ends were 3 bases for V and 8 bases for J; bases not matched to a gene: 8. The CDR3 sequence is CASSPTGTGREKLFF. The CDR3 DNA reads TGTGCCAGCTCACCTACCGGGACAGGACGAGAAAAACTGTTTTTT.

This clonotype turned up a few times. V and J are TRBV25-1 and TRBJ2-5; 7 nucleotides agree with TRBD1. The CDR3 contains 15 residues. V was clipped by 5 bases and J by 1 base; unmatched bases: 7. The germline V gene has CDR1 MGHDK and CDR2 SYGVNS. Here the CDR3 DNA reads TGTGCCAGCAGTTATACCGGGACAGCCCAAGAGACCCAGTACTTC. It codes for CASSYTGTAQETQYF.